These 27 T cell receptor beta chains were sequenced from one sample in a study of cytomegalovirus exposure and HLA in healthy donors. Primers: 60 Vbeta forward and 13 Jbeta reverse. Generated by immunoSEQ multiplex PCR, the TCRdb table keeps only in-frame clones and is missing some. The table lists about 170,000 clones, around 84% of them singletons. What was sequenced was PBMCs. These receptors originate from a man between 18 and 35 years old in good health and CMV-seropositive.

This chain links TRBV4-3 with TRBJ2-7, with a possible D match to TRBD1 (5 bases). The CDR3 length is 16 residues. CDR1 is LGHNA and CDR2 is YSLEER in the germline V gene. The V and J ends lost 0 bases and 6 bases respectively, with 18 bases between them. In nucleotides, the CDR3 is TGCGCCAGCAGCCAAGATCGGGCAGCTCAGGGTGGCGAGCAGTACTTC. Translating it yields CASSQDRAAQGGEQYF.

The CDR3 DNA reads TGTGCCAGCAGCCCAGAGCCGGGACAGCCCTACGAGCAGTACTTC. Amino acid sequence: CASSPEPGQPYEQYF. The V call is TRBV7-2, the J call TRBJ2-7; TRBD1 agrees at 7 bases. Trimming cost V 5 bases and J 2 bases; bases outside gene matches: 9. Germline CDR1 and CDR2: SGHTA and FQGNSA. The CDR3 has 15 residues.

The table lists this clone with a few counts. The gene calls are TRBV28 and TRBJ2-7; D possibly corresponds to TRBD2 (5 bases). The CDR3 has 13 residues. In germline, CDR1 is MDHEN, CDR2 SYDVKM. V was clipped by 3 bases and J by 2 bases, with 8 bases between them. CDR3 in DNA: TGTGCCAGCAGTTTGGGGAGCCCCTACGAGCAGTACTTC. Residues: CASSLGSPYEQYF. Full variable domain (remainder filled in from reference TRBV28 and TRBJ2-7): DVKVTQSSRYLVKRTGEKVFLECVQDMDHENMFWYRQDPGLGLRLIYFSYDVKMKEKGDIPEGYSVSREKKERFSLILESASTNQTSMYLCASSLGSPYEQYFGPGTRLTVT.

This chain links TRBV6-5 with TRBJ2-2; 8 nucleotides align to TRBD2. V dropped 6 bases and J dropped 3; count of bases not matched to a gene: 3. Germline V gives CDR1 MNHEY, CDR2 SVGAGI. CDR3 length: 14 residues. CDR3 sequence: CASRSSGDTGELFF. CDR3 nucleotide sequence: TGTGCCAGCAGAAGTAGCGGGGACACCGGGGAGCTGTTTTTT.

This clone was observed a few times. The rearrangement uses TRBV11-1 and TRBJ2-7; possibly TRBD1 for D (6 bases). Trimming removed 0 bases at V and 4 bases at J, with 10 bases between. The CDR3 covers 14 residues. Looked up from germline, CDR1 is SGHAT and CDR2 is FQDESV (reference sequence). The CDR3 DNA is TGTGCCAGCAGCTTAGCGGGGACAAGTTACGAGCAGTACTTC. The encoded protein is CASSLAGTSYEQYF.

The chain employs TRBV7-2 and TRBJ1-5; 7 bases map to TRBD1. In germline, CDR1 is SGHTA, CDR2 FQGNSA. The CDR3 has 15 amino acids. V lost 4 bases, J lost 7 bases, and 10 bases stayed unmatched. The CDR3 is CASSSRDSPQQPQHF. The CDR3 DNA reads TGTGCCAGCAGCTCCCGGGACAGTCCCCAGCAGCCCCAGCATTTT.

The chain links TRBV4-2 to TRBJ2-3; tentatively, D is TRBD2 (6 bases). Trimming shortened V by 1 base and J by 2 bases, and 7 bases separated the two germline ends. Germline CDR1 reads LGHNA; CDR2 reads YNFKEQ. The CDR3 spans 14 residues. The CDR3 here is CASSQGDFTDTQYF. The CDR3 DNA is TGTGCCAGCAGCCAAGGGGACTTCACAGATACGCAGTATTTT.

This clone was seen only a few times. V is TRBV4-3 and J is TRBJ2-2; D remains unclear. Trimming pared 3 bases from V and 4 bases from J, leaving 12 bases between. Germline V gene sequence: CDR1 LGHNA, CDR2 YSLEER. The CDR3 loop spans 15 amino acids. CDR3 amino acids: CASSQDLTGTGELFF. For the CDR3, the DNA is TGCGCCAGCAGCCAGGATTTAACGGGCACCGGGGAGCTGTTTTTT.

The V gene is TRBV5-1, the J gene TRBJ1-1; D is possibly TRBD1 (5 bases). Between the trimmed V and J ends, which lost 5 bases and 10 bases, there was a span of 21 bases. In germline, CDR1 is SGHRS, CDR2 YFSETQ. CDR3 length: 14 residues. CDR3 sequence (DNA): TGCGCCAGCAGGCAATCCGGGACTAGCCTGGGAGCTTTCTTT. This gives the protein CASRQSGTSLGAFF.

This clone occurred a few times. J is TRBJ2-1 and V is TRBV7-3; 10 bases are shared with TRBD2. Trimming at V came to 1 base and at J to 8 bases, leaving 17 bases not matched to a gene. Germline V gives CDR1 SGHTA, CDR2 FQGTGA. This CDR3 has 19 amino acids. The CDR3 here is CASSLKAPYSGGTLDEQFF. The CDR3 nucleotides are TGTGCCAGCAGCTTAAAAGCCCCCTATAGCGGGGGGACCCTAGATGAGCAGTTCTTC. Full variable domain (outside the CDR3, taken from reference TRBV7-3 and TRBJ2-1): GAGVSQTPSNKVTEKGKYVELRCDPISGHTALYWYRQSLGQGPEFLIYFQGTGAADDSGLPNDRFFAVRPEGSVSTLKIQRTERGDSAVYLCASSLKAPYSGGTLDEQFFGPGTRLTVL.

V and J are TRBV5-1 and TRBJ2-3; D might be TRBD1 (7 bases). The CDR3 consists of 14 residues. Per germline, CDR1 SGHRS and CDR2 YFSETQ. Trimming left V 4 bases short and J 0 bases short, with 9 bases between. As DNA, the CDR3 is TGCGCCAGCAGCGCGGGACAGAGCACAGATACGCAGTATTTT. It is translated as CASSAGQSTDTQYF.

Points on this clone: This specimen includes other DNA sequences encoding the same CDR3. V usage is TRBV6-5 and J usage is TRBJ2-1, with TRBD2 matching over 8 bases. V was pared by 4 bases and J by 4 bases, with 6 bases of the junction left unmatched. The CDR3 totals 15 residues. Looked up from germline, CDR1 is MNHEY and CDR2 is SVGAGI. DNA for the CDR3: TGTGCCAGCAGTTCCCTCGCGGGGGGTTACAATGAGCAGTTCTTC. Its translation is CASSSLAGGYNEQFF.

The chain recombines TRBV11-3 with TRBJ1-1; D perhaps matches TRBD1 (5 bases). Germline CDR1 is SGHNT and CDR2 is YENEEA. The CDR3 is 17 residues long. V gave up 0 bases and J gave up 1 base, with 15 bases separating them. DNA of the CDR3: TGTGCCAGCAGCTTAGATGGCATGGGGCGGAGGAACACTGAAGCTTTCTTT. Protein: CASSLDGMGRRNTEAFF.

This clone was seen only once. The chain uses TRBV11-2 and TRBJ1-1; D is unclear. This CDR3 has 14 amino acids. CDR1 is SGHAT and CDR2 is FQNNGV in the germline V gene. Trimming removed 2 bases at V and 6 bases at J, with 13 bases between. CDR3 DNA: TGTGCCAGCAGCTTACTTGGCCATCCCGCTGAAGCTTTCTTT. The encoded protein is CASSLLGHPAEAFF.

This chain joins TRBV6-1 and TRBJ1-2, with TRBD1 matching over 12 bases. Losses at the gene ends were 0 bases for V and 7 bases for J; bases not matched to a gene: 3. Germline V gene sequence: CDR1 MNHNS, CDR2 SASEGT. The CDR3 is 15 residues long. The CDR3 DNA is TGTGCCAGCAGTGAAGCCGGGACAGGGGGCCTTGGCTACACCTTC. It translates to CASSEAGTGGLGYTF.

The J gene is TRBJ2-7, the V gene TRBV9, with 7 bases identical to TRBD2. The CDR3 contains 15 residues. V lost 4 bases to trimming and J lost 2 bases; unmatched junction nucleotides: 9. Germline values: CDR1 SGDLS, CDR2 YYNGEE. CDR3 region: CASSPPGGRTYEQYF. DNA of the CDR3: TGTGCCAGCAGCCCTCCCGGGGGGAGAACCTACGAGCAGTACTTC.

This clone was counted a single time. The chain joins TRBV7-2 to TRBJ1-2; a possible D gene is TRBD1 (5 bases). The CDR3 is made up of 15 amino acids. V was cut by 1 base and J by 0 bases, with 9 bases left in between. Germline V CDR1 and CDR2: SGHTA, FQGNSA. The CDR3 protein is CASSLGGGANYGYTF. The CDR3 bases are TGTGCCAGCAGCTTAGGGGGGGGAGCTAACTATGGCTACACCTTC. The entire variable domain, with the rest obtained from reference TRBV7-2 and TRBJ1-2, is as follows: GAGVSQSPSNKVTEKGKDVELRCDPISGHTALYWYRQSLGQGLEFLIYFQGNSAPDKSGLPSDRFSAERTGGSVSTLTIQRTQQEDSAVYLCASSLGGGANYGYTFGSGTRLTVV.

The chain joins TRBV6-5 to TRBJ1-2; D gene unclear. CDR3 length: 13 residues. The V gene's germline CDR1 is MNHEY and CDR2 SVGAGI. Trimming shortened V by 5 bases and J by 8 bases, and 15 bases separated the two germline ends. The chain's CDR3 is CASSTTGGIGYTF. CDR3 coding DNA: TGTGCCAGCAGTACCACGGGAGGGATCGGCTACACCTTC.

This rearrangement joins TRBV5-1 to TRBJ2-5, with 8 bases that match TRBD1. The DNA end is a closer match to TRBJ2-7, so the J assignment may be wrong. The CDR3 runs 13 residues. Germline CDR1 SGHRS, CDR2 YFSETQ. In DNA, the CDR3 is TGCGCCAGCAGCGCCGGACAGGGCTACGAGCAGTACTTC. It yields the protein CASSAGQGYEQYF.

This rearrangement joins TRBV5-1 to TRBJ2-5; perhaps TRBD1 as D (5 bases). Trimming removed 4 bases from V and 5 bases from J, with 18 bases in between. Per the germline V gene, CDR1 is SGHRS and CDR2 is YFSETQ. This CDR3 comprises 15 residues. The CDR3 region is CASSQTPRVEETQYF. Written as DNA, the CDR3 is TGCGCCAGCAGCCAAACTCCCAGGGTAGAGGAGACCCAGTACTTC.

This clone was counted a few times. V usage is TRBV6-1 and J usage is TRBJ1-2, with 8 bases identical to TRBD1. This CDR3 comprises 18 residues. V dropped 2 bases and J dropped 4; count of bases not matched to a gene: 15. Germline CDR1 and CDR2: MNHNS and SASEGT. CDR3 residues: CASSELSQGASSSYGYTF. The CDR3 nucleotides are TGTGCCAGCAGTGAATTGAGTCAGGGGGCAAGTAGTAGCTATGGCTACACCTTC.

This clone was detected once. The chain combines TRBV5-6 with TRBJ2-5; D remains unclear. The CDR3 covers 15 residues. CDR1 is SGHDT and CDR2 is YYEEEE in the germline V gene. V was shortened by 3 bases and J by 6 bases, with 18 bases between the two germline ends. The CDR3: CASSSEELVVKTQYF. The CDR3 DNA reads as TGTGCCAGCAGCTCGGAAGAGCTAGTCGTTAAGACCCAGTACTTC.

V gene TRBV11-2 combines with J gene TRBJ2-7; TRBD2 matches 9 bases. CDR1 is SGHAT, CDR2 FQNNGV, per germline. Trimming at V came to 6 bases and at J to 2 bases, leaving 8 bases not matched to a gene. CDR3 length: 15 amino acids. CDR3 region: CASRPPGLAPYEQYF. CDR3 sequence (DNA): TGTGCCAGCAGACCCCCGGGACTAGCTCCCTACGAGCAGTACTTC.

The chain uses TRBV10-3 and TRBJ2-7; D is perhaps TRBD1 (6 bases). The CDR3 totals 13 residues. Germline values: CDR1 ENHRY, CDR2 SYGVKD. The germline V and J ends were trimmed by 4 bases and 5 bases, with 12 bases remaining between them. CDR3 loop: CAISVNRVDEQYF. CDR3 in DNA: TGTGCCATCAGTGTTAACAGGGTGGACGAGCAGTACTTC.

In DNA, the CDR3 is TGTGCCAGCAGCCAACAACAGGGCGGATCACCCCTCCACTTT. Translation: CASSQQQGGSPLHF. This chain connects TRBV14 to TRBJ1-6; weak D call: TRBD1 (6 bases). The CDR3 is made up of 14 amino acids. The ends were cut back, 2 bases at V and 10 bases at J, with 12 bases in the middle. Per the germline V gene, CDR1 is SGHDN and CDR2 is FVKESK.

The rearrangement uses TRBV4-3 and TRBJ2-1; D perhaps matches TRBD2 (5 bases). The CDR3 has 13 amino acids. Germline CDR1 is LGHNA and CDR2 is YSLEER. The ends were cut back, 1 base at V and 11 bases at J, with 12 bases in the middle. The CDR3 reads CASSQVRSGKQFF. As DNA, the CDR3 is TGCGCCAGCAGCCAAGTTCGAAGCGGCAAGCAGTTCTTC.

The rearrangement links TRBV6-1 to TRBJ2-5, with 9 nucleotides matching TRBD1. Germline CDR1 reads MNHNS; CDR2 reads SASEGT. Germline trimming cut 7 bases from V and 2 bases from J; bases unmatched to any gene: 8. The CDR3 is 15 residues long. CDR3 sequence reads: CASTVGQGRQETQYF. The CDR3 DNA follows: TGTGCCAGCACTGTTGGACAGGGGCGACAAGAGACCCAGTACTTC.